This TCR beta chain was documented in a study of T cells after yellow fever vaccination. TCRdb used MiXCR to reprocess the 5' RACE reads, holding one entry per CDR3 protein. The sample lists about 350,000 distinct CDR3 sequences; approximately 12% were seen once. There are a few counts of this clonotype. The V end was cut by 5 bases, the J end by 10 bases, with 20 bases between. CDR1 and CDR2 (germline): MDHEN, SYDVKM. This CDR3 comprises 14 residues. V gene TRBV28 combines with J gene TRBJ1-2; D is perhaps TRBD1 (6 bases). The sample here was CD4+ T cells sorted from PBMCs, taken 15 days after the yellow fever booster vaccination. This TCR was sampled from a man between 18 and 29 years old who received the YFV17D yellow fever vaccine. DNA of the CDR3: TGTGCCAGCAGTCCCGCTGGGGGCAGTCCCTACTACACCTTC. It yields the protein CASSPAGGSPYYTF.